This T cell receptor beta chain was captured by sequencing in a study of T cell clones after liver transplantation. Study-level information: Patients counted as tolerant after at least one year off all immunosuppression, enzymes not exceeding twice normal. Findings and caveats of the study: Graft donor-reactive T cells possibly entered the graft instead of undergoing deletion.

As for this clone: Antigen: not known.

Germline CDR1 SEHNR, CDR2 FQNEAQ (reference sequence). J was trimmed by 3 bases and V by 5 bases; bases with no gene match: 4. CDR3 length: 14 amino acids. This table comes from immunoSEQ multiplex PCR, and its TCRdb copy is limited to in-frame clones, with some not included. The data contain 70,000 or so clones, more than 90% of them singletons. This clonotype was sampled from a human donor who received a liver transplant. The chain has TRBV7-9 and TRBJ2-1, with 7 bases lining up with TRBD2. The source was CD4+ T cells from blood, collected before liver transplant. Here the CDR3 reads CASSPTGGYNEQFF. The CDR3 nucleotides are TGTGCCAGCAGCCCGACGGGAGGCTACAATGAGCAGTTCTTC.